This T cell receptor beta chain is drawn from a study of T cells after yellow fever vaccination. Study-level points and caveats: Clonotypes that responded to the vaccine were almost all undetectable in sorted memory subsets on day 0. Any FACS-sorted repertoire could hold abundant clonotypes that contaminate it from the bulk population.

From germline, CDR1 is SGHTA and CDR2 FQGTGA. The CDR3 extends over 15 amino acids. Trimming removed 5 bases from V and 0 bases from J; junction bases left unmatched: 6. This clonotype occurred many times. Synthesis of TCR cDNA relied on 5'RACE template switching, which attached a universal primer site and UMIs. TCRdb ran MiXCR on the 5' RACE reads and lists one entry per CDR3 protein. The table shows 10,000 to 15,000 distinct CDR3 sequences, with about 6.1% occurring only once. This rearrangement joins TRBV7-3 to TRBJ2-5, with TRBD1 identical over 7 bases. Specimen: PBMCs, either bulk or a sorted T-cell subset (CD4+, CD8+, memory, or dextramer-sorted; not recorded which), collected on the day of the yellow fever booster vaccination. This TCR was recovered from a man aged 25 to 40 who received the YFV17D yellow fever vaccine. CDR3 DNA sequence: TGTGCCAGCAGCCCGACTGGGACAGACCAAGAGACCCAGTACTTC. Protein product: CASSPTGTDQETQYF.